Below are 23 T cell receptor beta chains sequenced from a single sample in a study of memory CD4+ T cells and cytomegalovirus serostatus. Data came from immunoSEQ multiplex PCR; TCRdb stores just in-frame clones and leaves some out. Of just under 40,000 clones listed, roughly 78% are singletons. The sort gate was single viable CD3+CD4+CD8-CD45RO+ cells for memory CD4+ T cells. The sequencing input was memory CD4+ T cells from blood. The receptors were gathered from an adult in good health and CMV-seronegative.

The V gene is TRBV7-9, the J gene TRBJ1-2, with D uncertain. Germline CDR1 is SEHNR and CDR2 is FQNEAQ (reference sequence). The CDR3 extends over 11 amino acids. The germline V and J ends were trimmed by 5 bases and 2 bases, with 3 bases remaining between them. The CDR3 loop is CASSINYGYTF. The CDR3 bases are TGTGCCAGCAGCATCAACTATGGCTACACCTTC.

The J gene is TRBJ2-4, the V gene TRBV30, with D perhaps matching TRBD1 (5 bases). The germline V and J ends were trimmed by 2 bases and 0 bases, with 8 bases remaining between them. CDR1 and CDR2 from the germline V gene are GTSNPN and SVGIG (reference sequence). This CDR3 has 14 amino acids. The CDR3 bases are TGTGCCTGGAGTAAGGGGATAGCCAAAAACATTCAGTACTTC. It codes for CAWSKGIAKNIQYF.

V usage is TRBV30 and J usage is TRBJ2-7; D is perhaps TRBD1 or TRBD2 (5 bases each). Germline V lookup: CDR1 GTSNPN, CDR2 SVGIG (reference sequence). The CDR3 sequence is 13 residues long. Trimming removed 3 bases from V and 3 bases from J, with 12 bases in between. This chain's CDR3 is CAWRAGTGYEQYF. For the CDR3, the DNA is TGTGCCTGGAGGGCAGGGACGGGCTACGAGCAGTACTTC.

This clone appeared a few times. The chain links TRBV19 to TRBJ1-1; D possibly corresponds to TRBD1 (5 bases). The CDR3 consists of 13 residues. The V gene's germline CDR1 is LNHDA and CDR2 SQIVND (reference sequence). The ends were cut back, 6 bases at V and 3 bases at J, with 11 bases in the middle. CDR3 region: CASSNWGDTEAFF. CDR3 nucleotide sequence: TGTGCCAGTAGCAACTGGGGGGACACTGAAGCTTTCTTT.

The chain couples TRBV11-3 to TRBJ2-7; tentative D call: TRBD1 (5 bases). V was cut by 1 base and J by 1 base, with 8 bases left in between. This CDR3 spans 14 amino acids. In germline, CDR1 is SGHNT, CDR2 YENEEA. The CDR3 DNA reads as TGTGCCAGCAGCTTAGTACAGGATTCCTACGAGCAGTACTTC. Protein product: CASSLVQDSYEQYF.

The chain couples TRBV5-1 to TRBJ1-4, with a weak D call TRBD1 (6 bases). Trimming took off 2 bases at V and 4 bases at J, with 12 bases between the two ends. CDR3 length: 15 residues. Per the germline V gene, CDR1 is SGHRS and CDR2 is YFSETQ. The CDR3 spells CASSLQTGSNEKLFF. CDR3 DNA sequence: TGCGCCAGCAGCTTACAGACAGGCAGTAATGAAAAACTGTTTTTT.

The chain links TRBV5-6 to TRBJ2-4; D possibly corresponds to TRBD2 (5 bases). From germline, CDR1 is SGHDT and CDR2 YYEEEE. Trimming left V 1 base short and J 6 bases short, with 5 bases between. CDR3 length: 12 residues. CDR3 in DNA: TGTGCCAGCAGCTTGCTAGCAAACATTCAGTACTTC. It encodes CASSLLANIQYF.

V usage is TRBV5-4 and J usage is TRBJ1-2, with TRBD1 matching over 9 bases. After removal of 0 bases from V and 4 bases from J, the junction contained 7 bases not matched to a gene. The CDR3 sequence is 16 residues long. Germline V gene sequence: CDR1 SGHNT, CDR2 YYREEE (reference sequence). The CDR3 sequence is CASSLGRGTGTYGYTF. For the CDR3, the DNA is TGTGCCAGCAGCTTGGGTAGGGGGACAGGGACCTATGGCTACACCTTC.

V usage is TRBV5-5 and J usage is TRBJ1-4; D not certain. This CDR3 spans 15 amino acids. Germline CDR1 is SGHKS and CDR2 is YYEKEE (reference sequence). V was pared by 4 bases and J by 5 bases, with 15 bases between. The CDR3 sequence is CASSLNTGENEKLFF. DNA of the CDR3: TGTGCCAGCAGCCTCAATACGGGAGAGAATGAAAAACTGTTTTTT.

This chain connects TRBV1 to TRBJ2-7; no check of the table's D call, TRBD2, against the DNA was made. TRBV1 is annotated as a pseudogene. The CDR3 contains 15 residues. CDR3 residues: CTSSRSGGFSYEQYF. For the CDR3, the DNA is TGCACCAGCAGCCGGAGCGGGGGGTTTTCCTACGAGCAGTACTTC.

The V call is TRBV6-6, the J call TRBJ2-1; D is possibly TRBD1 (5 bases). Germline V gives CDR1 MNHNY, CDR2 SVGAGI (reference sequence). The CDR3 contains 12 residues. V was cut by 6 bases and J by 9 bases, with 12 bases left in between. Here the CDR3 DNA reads TGTGCCAGCAGACCAGGGAATAGTGAGCAGTTCTTC. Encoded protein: CASRPGNSEQFF.

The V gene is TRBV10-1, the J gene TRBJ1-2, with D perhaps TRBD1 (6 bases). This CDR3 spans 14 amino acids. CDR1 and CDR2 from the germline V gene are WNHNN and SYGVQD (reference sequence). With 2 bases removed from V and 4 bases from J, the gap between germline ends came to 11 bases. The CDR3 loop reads CASSEAGAAYGYTF. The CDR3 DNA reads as TGCGCCAGCAGTGAGGCAGGGGCGGCCTATGGCTACACCTTC.

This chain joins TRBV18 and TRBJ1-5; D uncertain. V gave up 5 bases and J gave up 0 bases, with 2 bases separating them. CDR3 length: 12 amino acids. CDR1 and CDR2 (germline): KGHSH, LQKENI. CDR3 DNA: TGTGCCAGCTCAGTTAGCAATCAGCCCCAGCATTTT. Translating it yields CASSVSNQPQHF.

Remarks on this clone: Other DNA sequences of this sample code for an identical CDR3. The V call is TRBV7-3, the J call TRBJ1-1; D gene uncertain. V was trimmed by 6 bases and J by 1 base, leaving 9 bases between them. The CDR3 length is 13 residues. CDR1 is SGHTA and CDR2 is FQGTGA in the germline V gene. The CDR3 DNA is TGTGCCAGCAGTCTTAAGGCGAACACTGAAGCTTTCTTT. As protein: CASSLKANTEAFF. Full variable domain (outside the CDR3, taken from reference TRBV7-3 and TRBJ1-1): GAGVSQTPSNKVTEKGKYVELRCDPISGHTALYWYRQSLGQGPEFLIYFQGTGAADDSGLPNDRFFAVRPEGSVSTLKIQRTERGDSAVYLCASSLKANTEAFFGQGTRLTVV.

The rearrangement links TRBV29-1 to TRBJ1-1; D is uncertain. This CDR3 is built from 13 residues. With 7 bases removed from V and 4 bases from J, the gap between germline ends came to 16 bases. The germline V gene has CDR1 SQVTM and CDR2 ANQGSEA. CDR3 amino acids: CSALRREGTEAFF. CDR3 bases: TGCAGCGCCCTTCGACGGGAAGGCACTGAAGCTTTCTTT.

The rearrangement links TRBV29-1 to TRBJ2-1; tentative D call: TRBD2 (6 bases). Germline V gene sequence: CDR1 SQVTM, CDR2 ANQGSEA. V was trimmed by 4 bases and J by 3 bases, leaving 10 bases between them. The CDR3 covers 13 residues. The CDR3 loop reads CSVGGVNYNEQFF. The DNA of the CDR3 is TGCAGCGTTGGGGGGGTCAACTACAATGAGCAGTTCTTC.

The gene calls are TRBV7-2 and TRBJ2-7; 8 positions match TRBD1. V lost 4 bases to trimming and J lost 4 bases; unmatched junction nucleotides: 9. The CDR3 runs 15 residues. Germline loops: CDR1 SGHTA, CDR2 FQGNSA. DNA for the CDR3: TGTGCCAGCAGCTCGCCCGGGACAGGTTCTTACGAGCAGTACTTC. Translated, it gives CASSSPGTGSYEQYF.

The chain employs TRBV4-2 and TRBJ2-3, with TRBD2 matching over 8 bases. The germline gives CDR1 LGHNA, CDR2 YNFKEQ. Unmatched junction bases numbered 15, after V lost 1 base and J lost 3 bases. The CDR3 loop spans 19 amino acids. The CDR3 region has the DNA TGTGCCAGCAGCCAAGTTGGGTCGGGGGGGCGCACGGGTACAGATACGCAGTATTTT. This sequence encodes CASSQVGSGGRTGTDTQYF.

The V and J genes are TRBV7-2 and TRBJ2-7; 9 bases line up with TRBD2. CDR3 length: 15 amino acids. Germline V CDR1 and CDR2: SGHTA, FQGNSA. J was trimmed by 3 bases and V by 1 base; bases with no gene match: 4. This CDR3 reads CASSLDPSGDYEQYF. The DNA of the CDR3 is TGTGCCAGCAGCTTAGACCCTAGCGGGGACTACGAGCAGTACTTC.

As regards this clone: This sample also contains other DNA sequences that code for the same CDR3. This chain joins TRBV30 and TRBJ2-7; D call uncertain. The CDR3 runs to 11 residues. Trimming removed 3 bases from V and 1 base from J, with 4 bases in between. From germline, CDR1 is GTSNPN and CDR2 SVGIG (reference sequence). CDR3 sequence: CAWRVSYEQYF. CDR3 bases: TGTGCCTGGAGAGTATCCTACGAGCAGTACTTC.

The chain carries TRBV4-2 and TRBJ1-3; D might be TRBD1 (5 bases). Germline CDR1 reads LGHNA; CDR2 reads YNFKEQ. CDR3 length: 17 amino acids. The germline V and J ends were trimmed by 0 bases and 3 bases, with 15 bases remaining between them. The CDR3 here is CASSQDRPGSGGNTIYF. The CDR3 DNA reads TGTGCCAGCAGCCAAGATCGCCCAGGGTCTGGTGGAAACACCATATATTTT.

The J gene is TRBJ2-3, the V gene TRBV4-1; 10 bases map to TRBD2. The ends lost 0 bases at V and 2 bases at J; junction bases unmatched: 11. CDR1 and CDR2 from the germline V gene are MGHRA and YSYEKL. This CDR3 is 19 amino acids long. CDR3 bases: TGCGCCAGCAGCCAAGATTTTAAAAGCGGGGGGGGATACACAGATACGCAGTATTTT. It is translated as CASSQDFKSGGGYTDTQYF.

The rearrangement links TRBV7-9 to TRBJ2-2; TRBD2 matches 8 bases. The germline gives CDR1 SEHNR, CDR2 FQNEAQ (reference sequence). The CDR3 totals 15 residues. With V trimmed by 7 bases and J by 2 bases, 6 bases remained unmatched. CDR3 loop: CASKAGGPNTGELFF. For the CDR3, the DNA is TGTGCCAGCAAGGCGGGGGGCCCTAACACCGGGGAGCTGTTTTTT.